The T cell receptor beta chain described here comes from a study of T cell responses to AZD1222 COVID-19 vaccine. Sequencing was performed with immunoSEQ multiplex PCR; in TCRdb, only in-frame clones are kept and a portion is missing. The table includes roughly 81,000 clones, 80% to 90% detected once. The CDR3 has 14 amino acids. Germline V gives CDR1 MNHEY, CDR2 SMNVEV (reference sequence). V was trimmed by 3 bases and J by 1 base, leaving 7 bases between them. Here the sequenced sample was peripheral blood, taken on day 0 of AZD1222 vaccination. This TCR was sampled from an adult in good health. The V and J genes are TRBV27 and TRBJ1-5; D not resolved. CDR3 region: CASSFRRSNQPQHF. In DNA form, the CDR3 reads TGTGCCAGCAGTTTTCGACGGAGCAATCAGCCCCAGCATTTT.